This entry lists 15 T cell receptor beta chains sequenced from one sample in a study of shared clonotypes between healthy human individuals. The table came from immunoSEQ multiplex PCR; TCRdb's copy has only in-frame clones and leaves some out. The profile shows millions of clones, approximately 90% of them singletons. The sample taken for sequencing was naive CD4+ T cells sorted from blood. Documented subset: CD45RA+ positively selected. The origin of the receptors is a man aged 18 to 29 in good health.

This chain connects TRBV29-1 to TRBJ1-1, with 8 nucleotides matching TRBD1. V gave up 7 bases and J gave up 3 bases; unmatched junction bases: 22. Germline V CDR1 and CDR2: SQVTM, ANQGSEA. The CDR3 has 18 residues. The CDR3 DNA sequence: TGCAGCGCCCTCCCCCGCCCAGGGGGCGCGAAGATGGACACTGAAGCTTTCTTT. Amino acid sequence: CSALPRPGGAKMDTEAFF.

V usage is TRBV30 and J usage is TRBJ1-2, with 8 bases aligning to TRBD1. V lost 8 bases, J lost 6 bases, and 11 bases stayed unmatched. Germline CDR1 is GTSNPN and CDR2 is SVGIG (reference sequence). The CDR3 contains 13 residues. CDR3 protein: CARTVQGGNGYTF. The DNA for the CDR3 is TGTGCCCGAACTGTACAGGGGGGCAATGGCTACACCTTC.

The CDR3 spells CASSLGQGQAYEQYF. The CDR3, as DNA: TGTGCCAGCAGTCTTGGACAGGGGCAAGCCTACGAGCAGTACTTC. The chain links TRBV11-3 to TRBJ2-7, with TRBD1 matching 9 bases. The CDR3 spans 15 residues. Losses at the gene ends were 6 bases for V and 2 bases for J; bases not matched to a gene: 8. The germline V gene has CDR1 SGHNT and CDR2 YENEEA.

The chain combines TRBV28 with TRBJ1-1, with 7 bases aligning to TRBD1. The junction had 4 bases not matched to a gene; V was cut back by 4 bases and J by 8 bases. The CDR3 consists of 12 residues. Germline V CDR1 and CDR2: MDHEN, SYDVKM. The CDR3 protein is CASSSDRAEAFF. CDR3 sequence (DNA): TGTGCCAGCAGTTCAGACAGGGCCGAAGCTTTCTTT.

In the case of this clone: The same CDR3 also results from other DNA sequences found in this sample. The J gene is TRBJ2-3, the V gene TRBV9; D call uncertain. V was shortened by 0 bases and J by 2 bases, with 4 bases between the two germline ends. The CDR3 is 13 amino acids. CDR1 and CDR2 from the germline V gene are SGDLS and YYNGEE. The CDR3 DNA reads TGTGCCAGCAGCGTAGTTTCCACAGATACGCAGTATTTT. Its protein is CASSVVSTDTQYF.

The chain recombines TRBV5-6 with TRBJ1-2, with 7 positions matching TRBD1. This CDR3 spans 16 amino acids. Per germline, CDR1 SGHDT and CDR2 YYEEEE. Losses at the gene ends were 4 bases for V and 0 bases for J; bases not matched to a gene: 9. The CDR3 loop is CASSRIDRDPNYGYTF. CDR3 DNA: TGTGCCAGCAGCCGTATAGACAGGGATCCTAACTATGGCTACACCTTC.

This chain joins TRBV30 and TRBJ2-6, with D maybe TRBD2 (6 bases). Deletions cut 5 bases from V and 0 bases from J, with 14 bases between. Germline V lookup: CDR1 GTSNPN, CDR2 SVGIG (reference sequence). This CDR3 has 16 amino acids. CDR3 bases: TGTGCCTGGTCCGTTAGCGGAAACTCTGGGGCCAACGTCCTGACTTTC. Residues: CAWSVSGNSGANVLTF.

CDR3 in DNA: TGTGCCAGCAATGGACAGGGGGGAGCTGAGCAGTTCTTC. Its protein is CASNGQGGAEQFF. This chain links TRBV2 with TRBJ2-1; 10 nucleotides match TRBD1. V lost 7 bases to trimming and J lost 9 bases; unmatched junction nucleotides: 6. There are 13 residues in the CDR3. CDR1 SNHLY and CDR2 FYNNEI come from the germline V gene.

The chain uses TRBV5-6 and TRBJ2-3; 7 nucleotides agree with TRBD2. Germline V gene lookup returns CDR1 SGHDT and CDR2 YYEEEE. The junction had 6 bases not matched to a gene; V was cut back by 0 bases and J by 5 bases. CDR3 size: 15 residues. The CDR3 sequence is CASSLAGRGIDTQYF. CDR3 nucleotide sequence: TGTGCCAGCAGCTTGGCGGGGCGGGGGATAGATACGCAGTATTTT.

The genes are TRBV21-1 and TRBJ2-6; no DNA check was done on the table's D call, TRBD2. TRBV21-1 is listed as a pseudogene. CDR3 length: 15 amino acids. The CDR3 spells CASSKEGTGGAVLTF. Here the CDR3 DNA reads TGTGCCAGCAGCAAAGAAGGGACTGGTGGTGCCGTCCTGACTTTC.

The CDR3 nucleotides are TGTGCCAGCAGCTTACAAGGGACAGGCTCCATCGGGCAGTTCTTC. The encoded protein is CASSLQGTGSIGQFF. The rearrangement joins TRBV7-2 to TRBJ2-1; 8 nucleotides match TRBD1. CDR1 is SGHTA and CDR2 is FQGNSA in the germline V gene. The CDR3 is 15 residues long. J was trimmed by 12 bases and V by 2 bases; bases with no gene match: 12. The full variable domain, its missing parts supplied by reference TRBV7-2 and TRBJ2-1, is GAGVSQSPSNKVTEKGKDVELRCDPISGHTALYWYRQSLGQGLEFLIYFQGNSAPDKSGLPSDRFSAERTGGSVSTLTIQRTQQEDSAVYLCASSLQGTGSIGQFFGPGTRLTVL.

The V and J genes are TRBV11-2 and TRBJ2-2; either TRBD1 or TRBD2 may fit D (5 bases each). Per germline, CDR1 SGHAT and CDR2 FQNNGV. Trimming stripped 7 bases from V and 0 bases from J, with 12 bases between. The CDR3 is 15 amino acids. CDR3 coding DNA: TGTGCCAGCATCCGGGACGCCGCGAACACCGGGGAGCTGTTTTTT. This encodes CASIRDAANTGELFF.

Concerning this clone itself: Distinct nucleotide sequences in the sample also encode this CDR3. V is TRBV29-1 and J is TRBJ1-1; D is unresolved. CDR3 size: 10 residues. Trimming pared 7 bases from V and 1 base from J, leaving 4 bases between. Germline lookup yields CDR1 SQVTM and CDR2 ANQGSEA. CDR3 sequence (DNA): TGCAGCGCTCGGAACACTGAAGCTTTCTTT. This sequence encodes CSARNTEAFF.

The chain has TRBV6-5 and TRBJ2-7; D is ambiguous. V lost 6 bases, J lost 2 bases, and 11 bases lay in between. Germline assignment: CDR1 MNHEY and CDR2 SVGAGI. The CDR3 contains 13 residues. The CDR3 sequence: CASSQATAYEQYF. DNA for the CDR3: TGTGCCAGCAGCCAGGCCACCGCCTACGAGCAGTACTTC.

CDR3: CASSYSTQGGEQYF. Here the CDR3 DNA reads TGTGCCAGCAGTTACTCGACCCAGGGCGGTGAGCAGTACTTC. This chain links TRBV6-5 with TRBJ2-7; weak D call: TRBD1 (5 bases). The germline V gene has CDR1 MNHEY and CDR2 SVGAGI. The CDR3 is made up of 14 amino acids. V was shortened by 0 bases and J by 7 bases, with 13 bases between the two germline ends.